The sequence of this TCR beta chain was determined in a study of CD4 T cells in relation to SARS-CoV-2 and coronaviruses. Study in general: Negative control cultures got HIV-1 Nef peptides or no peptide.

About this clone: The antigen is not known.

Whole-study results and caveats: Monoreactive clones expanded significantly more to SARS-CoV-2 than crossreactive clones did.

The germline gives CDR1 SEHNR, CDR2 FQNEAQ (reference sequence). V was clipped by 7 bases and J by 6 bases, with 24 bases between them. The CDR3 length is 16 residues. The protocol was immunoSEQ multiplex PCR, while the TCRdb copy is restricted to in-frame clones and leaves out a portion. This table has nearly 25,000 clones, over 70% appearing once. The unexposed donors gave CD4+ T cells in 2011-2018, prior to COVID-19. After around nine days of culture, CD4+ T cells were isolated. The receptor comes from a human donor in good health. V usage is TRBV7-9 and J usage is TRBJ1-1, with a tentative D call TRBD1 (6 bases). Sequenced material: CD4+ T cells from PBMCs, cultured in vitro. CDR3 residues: CASIKLGADRPAEAFF. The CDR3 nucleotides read TGTGCCAGCATTAAGCTCGGGGCTGACAGGCCCGCTGAAGCTTTCTTT.